The T cell receptor beta chain under discussion was sequenced for a study of T cell changes during pregnancy in multiple sclerosis. This CDR3 contains 14 residues. V gave up 7 bases and J gave up 5 bases; unmatched junction bases: 10. Germline V CDR1 and CDR2: SGHRS, YFSETQ. Assay: immunoSEQ multiplex PCR; the TCRdb copy retains only in-frame clones and omits some. The repertoire includes tens of thousands of clones, roughly 90% of them detected once, and roughly 0.61% sits in the top ten. The sequences come from CD4+ T cells from peripheral blood mononuclear cells, collected in the first trimester of pregnancy. This TCR derives from a female donor with multiple sclerosis, enrolled in a pregnancy study. The chain is built from TRBV5-1 and TRBJ2-5, with 8 nucleotides matching TRBD1. CDR3: CASHLTGGEETQYF. The CDR3 DNA is TGCGCCAGCCACTTAACAGGGGGAGAGGAGACCCAGTACTTC.